The next 21 T cell receptor beta chains were all read from a single sample in a study of glioma-infiltrating T cells after dendritic cell vaccination. Produced via immunoSEQ multiplex PCR; TCRdb's table is partial and in-frame only. The table has about 67,000 clones, around 81% seen once; the top ten hold 7.9%. The sequences come from blood, collected before dendritic cell vaccination. Every receptor here comes from a human donor with glioblastoma.

J is TRBJ1-1 and V is TRBV29-1; D not resolved. Trimming removed 5 bases at V and 1 base at J, with 8 bases between. CDR3 size: 12 residues. In germline, CDR1 is SQVTM, CDR2 ANQGSEA. CDR3 DNA sequence: TGCAGCGTTTGGGCGTGGAACACTGAAGCTTTCTTT. It codes for CSVWAWNTEAFF.

The J gene is TRBJ1-5, the V gene TRBV19; 9 nucleotides line up with TRBD1. This CDR3 contains 14 residues. Germline V gives CDR1 LNHDA, CDR2 SQIVND (reference sequence). V dropped 7 bases and J dropped 6; count of bases not matched to a gene: 7. The CDR3 nucleotides are TGTGCCAGTAAAGGGACAGGGTGGGGTCAGCCCCAGCATTTT. Amino acids: CASKGTGWGQPQHF.

The chain joins TRBV2 to TRBJ2-7; 10 bases map to TRBD2. The CDR3 loop spans 14 amino acids. The germline V gene has CDR1 SNHLY and CDR2 FYNNEI. V lost 5 bases, J lost 4 bases, and 5 bases stayed unmatched. The CDR3 region is CASSSPAGGYEQYF. The CDR3 region has the DNA TGTGCCAGCAGTTCCCCAGCGGGGGGGTACGAGCAGTACTTC. Drawing the rest from reference TRBV2 and TRBJ2-7, the complete variable domain is EPEVTQTPSHQVTQMGQEVILRCVPISNHLYFYWYRQILGQKVEFLVSFYNNEISEKSEIFDDQFSVERPDGSNFTLKIRSTKLEDSAMYFCASSSPAGGYEQYFGPGTRLTVT.

This clone was found a few times. This chain uses TRBV27 with TRBJ1-4; TRBD1 agrees at 7 bases. The ends lost 4 bases at V and 7 bases at J; junction bases unmatched: 12. CDR1 is MNHEY and CDR2 is SMNVEV in the germline V gene (reference sequence). The CDR3 extends over 16 amino acids. The chain's CDR3 is CASSSTRQGVGEKLFF. DNA of the CDR3: TGTGCCAGCAGTTCAACCAGACAGGGCGTAGGTGAAAAACTGTTTTTT.

This sequence joins TRBV14 and TRBJ1-2, with TRBD1 as a possible D gene (5 bases). The V gene lost 4 bases and the J gene lost 3 bases, with 9 bases spanning the gap. Per the germline V gene, CDR1 is SGHDN and CDR2 is FVKESK. The CDR3 has 13 residues. The CDR3 loop is CASSPGNYYGYTF. The DNA of the CDR3 is TGTGCCAGCAGCCCAGGGAATTACTATGGCTACACCTTC.

This clone was detected a few times. The rearrangement joins TRBV6-5 to TRBJ1-6; D not certain. In germline, CDR1 is MNHEY, CDR2 SVGAGI. The V end lost 5 bases, the J end lost 6 bases, and 11 bases lay between the germline ends. The CDR3 sequence is 14 residues long. CDR3 sequence reads: CASSVGVANSPLHF. In nucleotides, the CDR3 is TGTGCCAGCAGTGTTGGAGTCGCTAATTCACCCCTCCACTTT.

The V gene is TRBV5-4, the J gene TRBJ1-3, with TRBD1 as a possible D gene (6 bases). Germline loops: CDR1 SGHNT, CDR2 YYREEE (reference sequence). The CDR3 has 18 amino acids. The V gene lost 4 bases and the J gene lost 0 bases, with 20 bases spanning the gap. As DNA, the CDR3 is TGTGCCAGCAGCCAAGCTTTTCGACAGGCCTACTCTGGAAACACCATATATTTT. It encodes CASSQAFRQAYSGNTIYF.

This clone was counted a single time. The chain combines TRBV9 with TRBJ2-3; 11 positions agree with TRBD2. With V trimmed by 0 bases and J by 0 bases, 9 bases remained unmatched. Per the germline V gene, CDR1 is SGDLS and CDR2 is YYNGEE. The length of the CDR3 is 19 residues. In DNA, the CDR3 is TGTGCCAGCAGCGTAGATGGTAGCGGGGGGGGGTCTAGCACAGATACGCAGTATTTT. It specifies CASSVDGSGGGSSTDTQYF.

In its sample, this clone was seen a few times. The chain couples TRBV19 to TRBJ1-5; D unresolved. Trimming removed 2 bases at V and 5 bases at J, with 19 bases between. The CDR3 runs 17 residues. From germline, CDR1 is LNHDA and CDR2 SQIVND (reference sequence). The DNA for the CDR3 is TGTGCCAGTAGTATACTCCCTCAGTATCAGATTGATCAGCCCCAGCATTTT. Translation gives CASSILPQYQIDQPQHF.

The chain uses TRBV5-4 and TRBJ2-1; no firm D call. The CDR3 contains 14 residues. Germline V gives CDR1 SGHNT, CDR2 YYREEE (reference sequence). Trimming shortened V by 4 bases and J by 0 bases, and 8 bases separated the two germline ends. CDR3 nucleotides: TGTGCCAGCAGCGACGCAGGCTCCTACAATGAGCAGTTCTTC. It translates to CASSDAGSYNEQFF.

This clone was recorded only once. The junction differs from germline at one of its ends, possibly a read error. This chain links TRBV4-1 with TRBJ2-7, with 10 positions matching TRBD1. The germline V gene has CDR1 MGHRA and CDR2 YSYEKL. The CDR3 is 13 residues long. CDR3: CASSQADGTGVQF. The CDR3 DNA sequence: TGCGCCAGCAGCCAAGCGGACGGGACAGGGGTTCAATTC.

V usage is TRBV15 and J usage is TRBJ2-7; D is perhaps TRBD1 (5 bases). CDR3 length equals 14 residues. V shed 3 bases and J shed 5 bases, with 14 bases lying between them. Germline V gene lookup returns CDR1 LNHNV and CDR2 YYDKDF (reference sequence). The CDR3 loop reads CATSRGLTTDEQYF. For the CDR3, the DNA is TGTGCCACCAGCAGGGGTCTGACGACAGACGAGCAGTACTTC.

The chain is built from TRBV19 and TRBJ1-3, with D maybe TRBD1 (6 bases). Germline-derived CDR1 and CDR2 are LNHDA and SQIVND (reference sequence). V was cut by 4 bases and J by 2 bases, with 9 bases left in between. This CDR3 is built from 14 residues. The CDR3 reads CASSTPGAGNTIYF. In DNA form, the CDR3 reads TGTGCCAGTAGTACCCCAGGGGCTGGAAACACCATATATTTT.

V and J are TRBV6-6 and TRBJ1-4; D unclear. The germline V and J ends were trimmed by 2 bases and 8 bases, with 3 bases remaining between them. The CDR3 is made up of 11 amino acids. Per germline, CDR1 MNHNY and CDR2 SVGAGI (reference sequence). This CDR3 is CASSYVEKLFF. CDR3 nucleotide sequence: TGTGCCAGCAGTTACGTAGAAAAACTGTTTTTT.

The J gene is TRBJ2-2, the V gene TRBV2, with D uncertain. The CDR3 extends over 14 amino acids. Germline CDR1 reads SNHLY; CDR2 reads FYNNEI. Deletions cut 1 base from V and 7 bases from J, with 10 bases between. CDR3 nucleotide sequence: TGTGCCAGCAGTGAAGTCCCCCAGGACGGGGAGCTGTTTTTT. Translating gives CASSEVPQDGELFF.

This clone was picked up one time. The gene calls are TRBV6-1 and TRBJ2-3, with a tentative D call TRBD1 (5 bases). V was shortened by 0 bases and J by 1 base, with 8 bases between the two germline ends. Germline V gene lookup returns CDR1 MNHNS and CDR2 SASEGT. This CDR3 has 15 amino acids. CDR3 amino acids: CASSEALTGTDTQYF. DNA for the CDR3: TGTGCCAGCAGTGAAGCTTTGACAGGCACAGATACGCAGTATTTT.

The rearrangement joins TRBV5-1 to TRBJ2-2; D ambiguous. The CDR3 consists of 16 residues. In germline, CDR1 is SGHRS, CDR2 YFSETQ. Trimming removed 4 bases from V and 4 bases from J, with 17 bases in between. The CDR3 loop reads CASSDWVWRSTGELFF. For the CDR3, the DNA is TGCGCCAGCAGCGATTGGGTTTGGCGGAGCACCGGGGAGCTGTTTTTT.

The chain carries TRBV19 and TRBJ1-1; no reliable D call. The CDR3 loop spans 14 amino acids. Trimming shortened V by 2 bases and J by 4 bases, and 11 bases separated the two germline ends. Germline loops: CDR1 LNHDA, CDR2 SQIVND (reference sequence). As DNA, the CDR3 is TGTGCCAGTAGTATACAGGCGGGGAGCACTGAAGCTTTCTTT. Its protein is CASSIQAGSTEAFF.

The chain uses TRBV28 and TRBJ2-7, with 7 bases that match TRBD2. This CDR3 comprises 14 residues. With V trimmed by 2 bases and J by 3 bases, 4 bases remained unmatched. In germline, CDR1 is MDHEN, CDR2 SYDVKM. CDR3 protein: CASSLGGDLYEQYF. The DNA of the CDR3 is TGTGCCAGCAGTTTAGGGGGGGACCTCTACGAGCAGTACTTC.

This rearrangement joins TRBV5-5 to TRBJ2-1; the D gene is possibly TRBD2 (6 bases). The CDR3 loop spans 15 amino acids. V dropped 3 bases and J dropped 0 bases, with 10 bases sitting between them. Germline V gene sequence: CDR1 SGHKS, CDR2 YYEKEE (reference sequence). CDR3 residues: CASSSDGSSYNEQFF. The CDR3 region has the DNA TGTGCCAGCAGCTCCGACGGGAGCTCCTACAATGAGCAGTTCTTC.

On this clone: The junction shows a germline mismatch at one end, possibly a read error. The chain recombines TRBV4-1 with TRBJ2-3; 10 bases align to TRBD1. Germline V gene lookup returns CDR1 MGHRA and CDR2 YSYEKL. The CDR3 runs to 15 residues. The CDR3 is CASSPGTGDSDTQYF. Here the CDR3 DNA reads TGTGCCAGCAGCCCCGGGACAGGGGATTCAGATACGCAGTATTTT.